This T cell receptor (beta chain) was observed in a study of regulatory T cells in long-lasting Graves disease. Broader study findings: The persistent group shared 3,000 or so public clonotypes, more than the roughly 990 shared by new patients.

This clonotype was detected ten times or more. What it binds is not known. The CDR3 totals 14 residues. Trimming took 0 bases from V and 0 from J, leaving 5 bases between them. The germline CDR1 and CDR2 sequences are LNHDA and SQIVND (reference sequence). Time point described: newly diagnosed GD, antithyroid drugs for less than 3 months. TCR sequences were obtained from RNA taken from PBMCs. From each patient, around 9 milliliters of peripheral blood was drawn and collected into an EDTA anticoagulant tube. The authors built TCR beta libraries using iRepertoire HTBI primers and Arm-PCR of CDR3 regions. MiXCR, run by TCRdb on the multiplex PCR reads, gives a single entry per CDR3 protein. The table lists a few hundred thousand distinct CDR3 sequences, over 12% of them singletons, with about 8.2% in the top ten. In addition, the sample was reused for a study of T cells in Graves' hyperthyroidism and ophthalmopathy. According to that study: Hyperthyroidism in the patients, aged 18 to 65, was newly diagnosed and under 2 months in duration. RT-PCR in the first round (using the HTBI primer set) targeted the TCR CDR3.

The TCR comes from a woman between 35 and 50 years old with Graves disease. The chain employs TRBV19 and TRBJ1-1; D ambiguous. The sample in question was peripheral blood mononuclear cells (PBMCs), obtained at new diagnosis, from a patient treated with antithyroid drugs. CDR3 coding DNA: TGTGCCAGTAGTATAGACAGAGTGAACACTGAAGCTTTCTTT. It yields the protein CASSIDRVNTEAFF.